A single sample gave rise to the 5 T cell receptor beta chains below, sequenced in a study of blood T cells in healthy people across ages. It was with a sample-barcoded 5' primer and a J-beta primer mix that a second PCR of about 6 to 12 cycles was run. In TCRdb, the 5' RACE reads were re-called with MiXCR into one record per CDR3 protein. The data contain about 1 million distinct CDR3 sequences, 20% to 25% of them singletons. These data were also filed under a second study, of T cells of mothers and their children.

The sample comprised blood. The receptors originated from a girl aged 2-10 years in good health.

This clonotype was seen just once. J is TRBJ2-3 and V is TRBV29-1; 11 positions match TRBD2. V was pared by 7 bases and J by 5 bases, with 5 bases of the junction left unmatched. Germline-derived CDR1 and CDR2 are SQVTM and ANQGSEA. This CDR3 is 13 amino acids long. The CDR3: CSGSGRAVDTQYF. The DNA of the CDR3 is TGCAGCGGTAGCGGGAGGGCCGTAGATACGCAGTATTTT.

The chain joins TRBV12-3 or TRBV12-4 to TRBJ1-1; D remains unclear. Between the trimmed V and J ends, which lost 3 bases and 4 bases, there was a span of 9 bases. This CDR3 spans 13 amino acids. CDR3 amino acids: CASSLSVGTEAFF. In nucleotides, the CDR3 is TGTGCCAGCAGTTTGTCAGTTGGCACTGAAGCTTTCTTT.

The gene calls are TRBV2 and TRBJ1-2, with D tentatively TRBD1 (6 bases). The CDR3 consists of 11 residues. The V gene's germline CDR1 is SNHLY and CDR2 FYNNEI. The V gene lost 10 bases and the J gene lost 3 bases, with 9 bases spanning the gap. In nucleotides, the CDR3 is TGTGCCAAGAGACAGGACTATGGCTACACCTTC. Translation: CAKRQDYGYTF.

This clonotype was picked up a small number of times. This chain joins TRBV27 and TRBJ2-3, with 9 bases that match TRBD2. The J segment lost 5 bases and the V segment lost 6 bases, leaving 9 bases of the junction unmatched. Germline loops: CDR1 MNHEY, CDR2 SMNVEV (reference sequence). The CDR3 consists of 15 residues. The CDR3 DNA sequence: TGTGCCAGCAGGGATGCGGGGGGGCCCTTAGATACGCAGTATTTT. It encodes CASRDAGGPLDTQYF.

The chain carries TRBV28 and TRBJ2-5, with 7 bases fitting TRBD2. The CDR3 covers 16 residues. The germline CDR1 and CDR2 sequences are MDHEN and SYDVKM. V dropped 3 bases and J dropped 2; count of bases not matched to a gene: 9. The CDR3 coding sequence is TGTGCCAGCAGTTTGGTATCCGTCGGGGGGCAAGAGACCCAGTACTTC. It specifies CASSLVSVGGQETQYF.